This TCR beta chain was found in a study of blood T cell repertoires in COVID-19. Study-level background: Both acute and convalescent COVID-19 samples were obtained from the United States, Italy and Spain.

Some clones are missing from TCRdb's copy, which holds only in-frame ones; the method was immunoSEQ multiplex PCR. This sample has 100,000 to 150,000 clones, with roughly 90% found just once. Individuals drawn from about 26 US areas were about 18 to 89 years old. Researchers sorted participants into cohorts using their self-reported clinical history. Symptom resolution, clearance, or two negative PCRs marked donors in Cohort 3 as recovered. The CDR3 is 18 amino acids. Looked up from germline, CDR1 is SEHNR and CDR2 is FQNEAQ (reference sequence). V lost 5 bases to trimming and J lost 6 bases, with 25 bases between them.

Sample: PBMCs or T cells enriched from blood (not recorded which). The TCR originated in a woman between 50 and 59 years old who had recovered from COVID-19. The chain recombines TRBV7-9 with TRBJ2-2, with D tentatively TRBD1 (6 bases). Here the CDR3 reads CASSNDRYRAYGAGELFF. For the CDR3, the DNA is TGTGCCAGCAGCAATGACCGGTACAGGGCCTACGGCGCCGGGGAGCTGTTTTTT.